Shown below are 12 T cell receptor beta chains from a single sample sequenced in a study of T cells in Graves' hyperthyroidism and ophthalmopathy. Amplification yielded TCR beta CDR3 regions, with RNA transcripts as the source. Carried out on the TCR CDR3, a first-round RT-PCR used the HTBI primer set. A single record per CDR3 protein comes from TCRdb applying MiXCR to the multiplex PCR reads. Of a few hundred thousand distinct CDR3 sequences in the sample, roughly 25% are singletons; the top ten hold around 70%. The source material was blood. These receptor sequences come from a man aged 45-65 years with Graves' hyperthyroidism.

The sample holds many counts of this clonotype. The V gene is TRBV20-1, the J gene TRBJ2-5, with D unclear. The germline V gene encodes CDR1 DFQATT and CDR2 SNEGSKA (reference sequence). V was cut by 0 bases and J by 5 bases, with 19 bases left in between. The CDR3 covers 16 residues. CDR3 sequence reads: CSARDGPQFIRETQYF. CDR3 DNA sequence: TGCAGTGCTAGAGATGGGCCCCAGTTTATAAGGGAGACCCAGTACTTC.

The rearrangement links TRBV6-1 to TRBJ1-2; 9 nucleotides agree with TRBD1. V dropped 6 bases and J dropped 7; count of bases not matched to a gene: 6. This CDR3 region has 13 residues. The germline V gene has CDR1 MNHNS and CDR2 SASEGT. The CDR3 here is CASSDGQGSGYTF. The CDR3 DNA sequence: TGTGCCAGCAGCGACGGACAGGGGTCTGGCTACACCTTC.

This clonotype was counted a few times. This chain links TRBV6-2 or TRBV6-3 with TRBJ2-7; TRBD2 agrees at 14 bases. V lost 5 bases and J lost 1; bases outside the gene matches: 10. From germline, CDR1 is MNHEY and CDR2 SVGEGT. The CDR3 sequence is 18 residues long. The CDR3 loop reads CASSRGLAGVPPSYEQYF. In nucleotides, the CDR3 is TGTGCCAGCAGTAGGGGACTAGCGGGAGTTCCCCCATCCTACGAGCAGTACTTC.

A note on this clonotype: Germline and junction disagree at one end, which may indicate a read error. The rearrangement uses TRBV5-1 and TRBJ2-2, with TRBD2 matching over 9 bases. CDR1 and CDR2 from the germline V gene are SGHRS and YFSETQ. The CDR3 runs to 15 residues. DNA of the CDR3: TGCGCCAGCAGCTCCGAACTAGCGGGCACCGGGGGGCTGTTTTTT. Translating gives CASSSELAGTGGLFF.

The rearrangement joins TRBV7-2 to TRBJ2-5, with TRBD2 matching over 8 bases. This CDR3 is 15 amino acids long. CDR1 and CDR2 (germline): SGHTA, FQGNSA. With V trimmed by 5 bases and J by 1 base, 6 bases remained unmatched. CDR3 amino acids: CASSQSTSGQETQYF. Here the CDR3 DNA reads TGTGCCAGCAGCCAATCCACTAGCGGCCAAGAGACCCAGTACTTC. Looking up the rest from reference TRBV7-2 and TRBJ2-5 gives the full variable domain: GAGVSQSPSNKVTEKGKDVELRCDPISGHTALYWYRQSLGQGLEFLIYFQGNSAPDKSGLPSDRFSAERTGGSVSTLTIQRTQQEDSAVYLCASSQSTSGQETQYFGPGTRLLVL.

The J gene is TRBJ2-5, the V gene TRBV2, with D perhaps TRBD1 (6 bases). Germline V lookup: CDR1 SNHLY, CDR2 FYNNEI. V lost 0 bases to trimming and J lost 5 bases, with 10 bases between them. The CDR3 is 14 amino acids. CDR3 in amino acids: CASSEAYRAETQYF. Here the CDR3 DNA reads TGTGCCAGCAGTGAAGCATACAGGGCGGAGACCCAGTACTTC.

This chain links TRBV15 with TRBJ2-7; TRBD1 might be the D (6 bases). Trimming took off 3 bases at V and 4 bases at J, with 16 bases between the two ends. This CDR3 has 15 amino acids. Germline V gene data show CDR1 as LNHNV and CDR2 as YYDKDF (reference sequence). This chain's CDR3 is CATSSLRERGYEQYF. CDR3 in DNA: TGTGCCACCAGCAGTTTACGGGAAAGGGGGTACGAGCAGTACTTC.

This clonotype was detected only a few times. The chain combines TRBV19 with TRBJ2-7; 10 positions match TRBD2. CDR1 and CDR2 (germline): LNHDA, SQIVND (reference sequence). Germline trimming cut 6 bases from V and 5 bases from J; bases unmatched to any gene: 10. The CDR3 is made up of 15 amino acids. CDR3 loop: CASRSAEREGHEQYF. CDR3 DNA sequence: TGTGCCAGTAGGTCGGCGGAGCGGGAGGGCCACGAGCAGTACTTC.

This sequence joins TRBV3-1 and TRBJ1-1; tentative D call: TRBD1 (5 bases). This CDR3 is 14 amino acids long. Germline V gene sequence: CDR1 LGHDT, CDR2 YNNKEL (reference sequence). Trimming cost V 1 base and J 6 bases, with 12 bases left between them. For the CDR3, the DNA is TGTGCCAGCAGCCAAGGGCCTCAAGGGGCTGAAGCTTTCTTT. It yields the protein CASSQGPQGAEAFF.

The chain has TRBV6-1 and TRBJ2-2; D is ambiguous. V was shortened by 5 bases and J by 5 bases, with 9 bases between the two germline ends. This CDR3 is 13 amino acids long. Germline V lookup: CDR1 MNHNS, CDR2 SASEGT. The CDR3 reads CASSLEQTGELFF. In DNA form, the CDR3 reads TGTGCCAGCAGTTTAGAGCAGACCGGGGAGCTGTTTTTT.

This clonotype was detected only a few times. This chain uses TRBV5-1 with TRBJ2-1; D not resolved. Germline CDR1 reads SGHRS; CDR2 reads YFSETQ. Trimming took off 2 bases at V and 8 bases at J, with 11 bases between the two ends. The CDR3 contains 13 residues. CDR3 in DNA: TGCGCCAGCAGCTTACTTATCGGTGATGAGCAGTTCTTC. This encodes CASSLLIGDEQFF.

Here the CDR3 reads CASSSRVNQPQHF. Written as DNA, the CDR3 is TGTGCCAGCAGTAGCAGGGTTAATCAGCCCCAGCATTTT. This chain joins TRBV11-3 and TRBJ1-5; a possible D gene is TRBD1 (5 bases). This CDR3 contains 13 residues. The germline CDR1 and CDR2 sequences are SGHNT and YENEEA. V was trimmed by 6 bases and J by 4 bases, leaving 10 bases between them. The whole variable domain, remainder taken from reference TRBV11-3 and TRBJ1-5, is EAGVVQSPRYKIIEKKQPVAFWCNPISGHNTLYWYLQNLGQGPELLIRYENEEAVDDSQLPKDRFSAERLKGVDSTLKIQPAELGDSAVYLCASSSRVNQPQHFGDGTRLSIL.